These 30 T cell receptor beta chains came from one sample sequenced in a study of shared clonotypes between healthy human individuals. Assay used: immunoSEQ multiplex PCR; TCRdb lists only in-frame clones, some missing. The table includes roughly 2 million clones, over 85% detected once. The sample consisted of naive CD4+ T cells sorted from blood. This sample's subset: CD45RA+ positively selected. The source is a man between 18 and 29 years old in good health.

This clone was detected only once. J is TRBJ2-7 and V is TRBV7-2, with 10 bases aligning to TRBD2. The CDR3 is 15 residues long. CDR1 is SGHTA and CDR2 is FQGNSA in the germline V gene. Trimming removed 2 bases from V and 2 bases from J; junction bases left unmatched: 3. This chain's CDR3 is CASSLRSGGAYEQYF. The CDR3 DNA sequence: TGTGCCAGCAGCTTACGGAGCGGGGGGGCCTACGAGCAGTACTTC.

The count of this clone is one. The rearrangement joins TRBV5-8 to TRBJ1-6; D gene ambiguous. V was trimmed by 3 bases and J by 9 bases, leaving 13 bases between them. Germline V gene data show CDR1 as SGHTS and CDR2 as YDEGEE. This CDR3 spans 14 amino acids. The CDR3 sequence: CASSSRLGGSPLHF. CDR3 coding DNA: TGTGCCAGCAGCTCTCGGCTAGGCGGTTCACCCCTCCACTTT.

The V and J genes are TRBV6-5 and TRBJ1-5, with D hard to call. The CDR3 runs 13 residues. V shed 5 bases and J shed 3 bases, with 8 bases lying between them. Per the germline V gene, CDR1 is MNHEY and CDR2 is SVGAGI. CDR3 loop: CASSEMSNQPQHF. CDR3 bases: TGTGCCAGCAGTGAAATGTCCAATCAGCCCCAGCATTTT.

This chain connects TRBV5-4 to TRBJ1-6; no clear D. Germline CDR1 SGHNT, CDR2 YYREEE (reference sequence). V lost 0 bases, J lost 10 bases, and 8 bases lay in between. This CDR3 region has 13 residues. The CDR3 protein is CASSLATTSPLHF. DNA for the CDR3: TGTGCCAGCAGCTTGGCGACGACCTCACCCCTCCACTTT.

A remark on this clone: This sample includes further DNA sequences coding for the same CDR3. The CDR3 DNA follows: TGTGCCATCGGGACGGCTCAAGAGACCCAGTACTTC. This sequence encodes CAIGTAQETQYF. This sequence joins TRBV10-3 and TRBJ2-5; D could derive from TRBD1 or TRBD2 (5 bases each). This CDR3 has 12 residues. Looked up from germline, CDR1 is ENHRY and CDR2 is SYGVKD. Trimming stripped 8 bases from V and 2 bases from J, with 9 bases between.

This chain joins TRBV5-1 and TRBJ2-1; 9 nucleotides align to TRBD1. The CDR3 extends over 17 amino acids. Germline V CDR1 and CDR2: SGHRS, YFSETQ. V dropped 4 bases and J dropped 3; count of bases not matched to a gene: 11. The CDR3, as DNA: TGCGCCAGCAGCGTAGTGCTTACAGGGGGCGGCTACAATGAGCAGTTCTTC. This sequence encodes CASSVVLTGGGYNEQFF.

The chain joins TRBV10-3 to TRBJ2-5; possible D gene TRBD1, 5 bases. The CDR3 runs 13 residues. V gave up 8 bases and J gave up 5 bases, with 15 bases separating them. CDR1 and CDR2 from the germline V gene are ENHRY and SYGVKD. CDR3 in DNA: TGTGCCATCTCCCCCCAGGGTGTGGAGACCCAGTACTTC. Protein: CAISPQGVETQYF.

V is TRBV5-4 and J is TRBJ2-7, with 8 bases that match TRBD2. The V segment lost 3 bases and the J segment 7 bases; nucleotides outside the gene matches: 12. Germline CDR1 reads SGHNT; CDR2 reads YYREEE (reference sequence). This CDR3 is built from 15 residues. For the CDR3, the DNA is TGTGCCAGCAGCTACTATAGCGGGATGTCGAATGAGCAGTACTTC. Residues: CASSYYSGMSNEQYF. Full variable domain (remainder filled in from reference TRBV5-4 and TRBJ2-7): ETGVTQSPTHLIKTRGQQVTLRCSSQSGHNTVSWYQQALGQGPQFIFQYYREEENGRGNFPPRFSGLQFPNYSSELNVNALELDDSALYLCASSYYSGMSNEQYFGPGTRLTVT.

The chain links TRBV6-5 to TRBJ2-7; 10 nucleotides agree with TRBD2. Germline CDR1 and CDR2: MNHEY and SVGAGI. This CDR3 comprises 15 residues. Unmatched junction bases numbered 10, after V lost 6 bases and J lost 5 bases. The CDR3 spells CASSRSGTSDHEQYF. CDR3 DNA: TGTGCCAGCAGCCGCTCCGGGACTAGCGACCACGAGCAGTACTTC.

V gene TRBV11-2 combines with J gene TRBJ2-1; 12 bases align to TRBD2. The CDR3 has 15 amino acids. V lost 5 bases to trimming and J lost 5 bases; unmatched junction nucleotides: 4. Germline V CDR1 and CDR2: SGHAT, FQNNGV. CDR3 in amino acids: CASSKGLAGHNEQFF. The CDR3 nucleotides read TGTGCCAGCAGCAAAGGACTAGCGGGACACAATGAGCAGTTCTTC.

The chain combines TRBV28 with TRBJ2-3, with 9 bases matching TRBD2. The germline CDR1 and CDR2 sequences are MDHEN and SYDVKM. The junction had 8 bases not matched to a gene; V was cut back by 6 bases and J by 4 bases. This CDR3 spans 15 amino acids. DNA of the CDR3: TGTGCCAGCAGCCGCACTAGCGGGTGGGCAGATACGCAGTATTTT. Translating gives CASSRTSGWADTQYF.

Details on this clone: A much larger clone lies a single base off, so this may be a read error. The chain recombines TRBV29-1 with TRBJ1-5; D gene uncertain. There are 15 residues in the CDR3. The germline V gene has CDR1 SQVTM and CDR2 ANQGSEA. This CDR3 reads CNVSGDTASNQPQHF. DNA for the CDR3: TGCAACGTTTCGGGAGACACAGCTAGCAATCAGCCCCAGCATTTT.

J is TRBJ2-6 and V is TRBV21-1; TRBD1 is the table's D call and was not checked against the DNA. TRBV21-1 is noted as a pseudogene. CDR3 length equals 19 residues. The CDR3 loop is CASSKALDRGNPGANVLTF. The CDR3 coding sequence is TGTGCCAGCAGCAAAGCTTTGGACAGGGGAAATCCCGGGGCCAACGTCCTGACTTTC.

Comments on this clone: Other DNA sequences within the sample encode an identical CDR3. The J gene is TRBJ2-3, the V gene TRBV5-1; a possible D gene is TRBD2 (5 bases). V was pared by 4 bases and J by 3 bases, with 12 bases between. There are 14 residues in the CDR3. Germline CDR1 reads SGHRS; CDR2 reads YFSETQ. CDR3 in amino acids: CASSSSGFTDTQYF. The CDR3 DNA is TGCGCCAGCAGCAGCAGCGGATTTACAGATACGCAGTATTTT.

The J gene is TRBJ2-7, the V gene TRBV19; D tentatively fits TRBD1 or TRBD2 (5 bases each). Trimming cost V 3 bases and J 2 bases, with 14 bases left between them. The CDR3 totals 15 residues. The germline CDR1 and CDR2 sequences are LNHDA and SQIVND (reference sequence). CDR3 in DNA: TGTGCCAGTAGTATTGAGGGCAGGGCGCCCTACGAGCAGTACTTC. Translation: CASSIEGRAPYEQYF. The full variable domain, rest sourced from reference TRBV19 and TRBJ2-7, is DGGITQSPKYLFRKEGQNVTLSCEQNLNHDAMYWYRQDPGQGLRLIYYSQIVNDFQKGDIAEGYSVSREKKESFPLTVTSAQKNPTAFYLCASSIEGRAPYEQYFGPGTRLTVT.

The CDR3 loop is CASSFMITSGYSYNEQFF. The DNA of the CDR3 is TGTGCCAGCAGCTTCATGATCACTAGCGGGTACTCCTACAATGAGCAGTTCTTC. This chain uses TRBV7-2 with TRBJ2-1, with 9 bases lining up with TRBD2. The CDR3 has 18 amino acids. Unmatched junction bases numbered 9, after V lost 3 bases and J lost 0 bases. Germline V lookup: CDR1 SGHTA, CDR2 FQGNSA. The whole variable domain, remainder taken from reference TRBV7-2 and TRBJ2-1, is GAGVSQSPSNKVTEKGKDVELRCDPISGHTALYWYRQSLGQGLEFLIYFQGNSAPDKSGLPSDRFSAERTGGSVSTLTIQRTQQEDSAVYLCASSFMITSGYSYNEQFFGPGTRLTVL.

This chain links TRBV11-2 with TRBJ2-5, with TRBD1 matching 9 bases. Germline V CDR1 and CDR2: SGHAT, FQNNGV. This CDR3 has 14 amino acids. The junction had 6 bases not matched to a gene; V was cut back by 6 bases and J by 4 bases. CDR3 region: CASSFTGGRETQYF. DNA for the CDR3: TGTGCCAGCAGTTTTACAGGGGGCCGAGAGACCCAGTACTTC.

The V and J genes are TRBV18 and TRBJ2-7; D may be TRBD2 (5 bases). Germline CDR1 KGHSH, CDR2 LQKENI. This CDR3 is built from 15 residues. With 3 bases removed from V and 2 bases from J, the gap between germline ends came to 14 bases. CDR3: CASSPGLLGTYEQYF. In DNA, the CDR3 is TGTGCCAGCTCACCGGGCCTTCTCGGGACCTACGAGCAGTACTTC.

The chain is built from TRBV2 and TRBJ2-7; D perhaps matches TRBD2 (5 bases). This CDR3 comprises 10 residues. Germline CDR1 is SNHLY and CDR2 is FYNNEI. V lost 10 bases, J lost 9 bases, and 13 bases lay in between. CDR3 sequence reads: CATAGAAQYF. DNA for the CDR3: TGTGCCACCGCGGGCGCGGCGCAGTACTTC.

This clone was seen a few times. The chain carries TRBV10-1 and TRBJ2-7; no reliable D call. The CDR3 runs 14 residues. With 5 bases removed from V and 0 bases from J, the gap between germline ends came to 11 bases. The germline V gene has CDR1 WNHNN and CDR2 SYGVQD (reference sequence). The CDR3 DNA is TGCGCCAGCAGTCAGCAGGCCAGCTCCTACGAGCAGTACTTC. Amino acid sequence: CASSQQASSYEQYF.

The V call is TRBV18, the J call TRBJ1-5, with unresolved D. The V and J ends lost 3 bases and 2 bases respectively, with 11 bases between them. The CDR3 runs to 15 residues. Germline-derived CDR1 and CDR2 are KGHSH and LQKENI. The CDR3 sequence: CASSPAGRGNQPQHF. In DNA, the CDR3 is TGTGCCAGCTCACCTGCCGGCCGGGGCAATCAGCCCCAGCATTTT.

The gene calls are TRBV5-5 and TRBJ2-1, with a weak D call TRBD2 (5 bases). Germline V lookup: CDR1 SGHKS, CDR2 YYEKEE (reference sequence). CDR3 length: 15 residues. V lost 2 bases and J 0 bases, leaving 9 bases between the germline ends. CDR3: CASSLGGSSYNEQFF. DNA for the CDR3: TGTGCCAGCAGCTTAGGTGGGAGCTCCTACAATGAGCAGTTCTTC.

Comment on this clone: The same CDR3 also results from other DNA sequences found in this sample. The genes are TRBV5-1 and TRBJ1-6; 9 bases fit TRBD1. CDR1 and CDR2 (germline): SGHRS, YFSETQ. With 0 bases clipped from V and 10 bases from J, the junction kept 5 bases outside the gene matches. The CDR3 loop spans 15 amino acids. CDR3 coding DNA: TGCGCCAGCAGCTTGGAGGGACAGGGTGACTCACCCCTCCACTTT. Protein product: CASSLEGQGDSPLHF.

V and J are TRBV5-1 and TRBJ1-4; perhaps TRBD1 as D (6 bases). The CDR3 is 16 residues long. V lost 4 bases to trimming and J lost 5 bases, with 18 bases between them. Germline loops: CDR1 SGHRS, CDR2 YFSETQ. The CDR3 region has the DNA TGCGCCAGCAGCGCCTGGGCCGGGCAGGGGAATGAAAAACTGTTTTTT. The encoded protein is CASSAWAGQGNEKLFF.

The gene calls are TRBV13 and TRBJ1-3; D not resolved. Trimming took 0 bases from V and 2 from J, leaving 5 bases between them. This CDR3 comprises 14 residues. CDR1 is PRHDT, CDR2 FYEKMQ, per germline (reference sequence). CDR3 in amino acids: CASSLGWAGNTIYF. CDR3 sequence (DNA): TGTGCCAGCAGCTTAGGTTGGGCTGGAAACACCATATATTTT.

A word on this clone: The identical CDR3 is also encoded by other nucleotide sequences in the sample. The chain couples TRBV5-1 to TRBJ2-6; 11 bases are a match to TRBD1. V shed 4 bases, J shed 0 bases, and the junction held 3 bases outside the gene matches. Germline CDR1 reads SGHRS; CDR2 reads YFSETQ. The CDR3 extends over 17 amino acids. CDR3 DNA: TGCGCCAGCAGCCCCGGGACAGGGGGCTCTGGGGCCAACGTCCTGACTTTC. It yields the protein CASSPGTGGSGANVLTF.

The V gene is TRBV6-1, the J gene TRBJ2-1; 9 nucleotides align to TRBD2. From germline, CDR1 is MNHNS and CDR2 SASEGT. With 1 base clipped from V and 0 bases from J, the junction kept 4 bases outside the gene matches. The CDR3 runs to 17 residues. The CDR3 sequence is CASSEGGRGSSYNEQFF. The CDR3 DNA reads as TGTGCCAGCAGTGAAGGCGGGAGGGGGAGCTCCTACAATGAGCAGTTCTTC.

In DNA, the CDR3 is TGTGCCAGCAGAGGTTTCAGGGAAAGCTACGAGCAGTACTTC. Encoded protein: CASRGFRESYEQYF. The gene calls are TRBV2 and TRBJ2-7; D might be TRBD1 (5 bases). This CDR3 is 14 amino acids long. V was pared by 6 bases and J by 3 bases, with 15 bases between. Germline V gene lookup returns CDR1 SNHLY and CDR2 FYNNEI.

In nucleotides, the CDR3 is TGTGCCAGCAGCTTACTGGGAGTTGGCGAGCAGTACTTC. Amino acids: CASSLLGVGEQYF. This chain links TRBV7-9 with TRBJ2-7; possibly TRBD2 for D (5 bases). The CDR3 contains 13 residues. Germline assignment: CDR1 SEHNR and CDR2 FQNEAQ (reference sequence). V was clipped by 2 bases and J by 6 bases, with 11 bases between them.

V usage is TRBV15 and J usage is TRBJ2-7; 9 nucleotides match TRBD1. The V and J ends lost 0 bases and 1 base, in that order; junction bases with no gene match: 4. The CDR3 consists of 16 residues. CDR1 and CDR2 from the germline V gene are LNHNV and YYDKDF (reference sequence). As DNA, the CDR3 is TGTGCCACCAGCAGAGATAGGGGACAGGGTTCCTACGAGCAGTACTTC. This encodes CATSRDRGQGSYEQYF.